This is a list of T cell receptor beta chains from one sample in a study of blood T cell repertoires in COVID-19. Libraries were prepared by immunoSEQ multiplex PCR; TCRdb keeps only in-frame clonotypes and omits some of them. The data hold roughly 230,000 clones, with 70% to 90% observed a single time. Sequencing was performed on PBMCs or T cells enriched from blood (not recorded which). All receptors come from a woman between 50 and 59 years old who had been exposed to COVID-19. Both conserved end residues are trimmed from each CDR3.

V gene	J gene	CDR3 protein
TRBV13	TRBJ1-4	ASSSRTGWGEKLF
TRBV9	TRBJ2-5	ASSVSGVQGETQY
TRBV7-3	TRBJ1-1	ASSLTGGSVTEAF
TRBV30	TRBJ1-2	AWSPPGGYGYT
TRBV4-1	TRBJ1-2	ASSLRQGADYGYT
TRBV7-2	TRBJ1-6	ASSLDAGNYNSPLH
TRBV6-5	TRBJ2-1	ASVLPGLAFNEQF
TRBV20-1	TRBJ2-7	SAVDLDEQY
TRBV5-6	TRBJ1-2	ASSSTGVAYGYT
TRBV7-9	TRBJ1-1	ASSFAGQGNTEAF
TRBV24-1	TRBJ1-4	ATSDSRQPGTNEKLF
TRBV30	TRBJ1-2	AWSRGDGSYGYT